This entry lists 15 T cell receptor beta chains sequenced from one sample in a study of shared clonotypes between healthy human individuals. The assay was immunoSEQ multiplex PCR, and TCRdb's table has in-frame clones only and misses some. This sample yields roughly 2.5 million clones, of which more than 80% are seen a single time; more than 0.12% belongs to the top ten. The sequenced sample was naive CD4+ T cells sorted from blood. Specified subset: CD45RA+ positively selected. Receptors originate from a man younger than 35 in good health.

Comment on this clone: Different DNA sequences within this sample yield the same CDR3. This chain uses TRBV7-2 with TRBJ2-1; TRBD2 matches at 8 bases. With V trimmed by 1 base and J by 4 bases, 3 bases remained unmatched. The germline V gene has CDR1 SGHTA and CDR2 FQGNSA. CDR3 length: 15 amino acids. CDR3 in amino acids: CASSLGTSGYNEQFF. CDR3 DNA: TGTGCCAGCAGCTTAGGAACTAGCGGATACAATGAGCAGTTCTTC.

This chain links TRBV4-1 with TRBJ1-1; TRBD1 is a possible D gene (6 bases). This CDR3 spans 15 amino acids. Trimming pared 3 bases from V and 1 base from J, leaving 12 bases between. Germline CDR1 reads MGHRA; CDR2 reads YSYEKL. CDR3 residues: CASSHDVQGNTEAFF. Here the CDR3 DNA reads TGCGCCAGCAGCCATGACGTACAGGGGAACACTGAAGCTTTCTTT.

In DNA, the CDR3 is TGTGCCAGCAGCCAACCCGGGACTAGCGGGAGGTCTGGCTACAATGAGCAGTTCTTC. Its protein is CASSQPGTSGRSGYNEQFF. The rearrangement joins TRBV4-2 to TRBJ2-1; 15 nucleotides match TRBD2. Germline V gene sequence: CDR1 LGHNA, CDR2 YNFKEQ. Trimming cost V 2 bases and J 3 bases; bases outside gene matches: 8. The CDR3 sequence is 19 residues long.

The CDR3 sequence: CASSLGQATEAFF. CDR3 nucleotide sequence: TGTGCCAGCAGCTTGGGGCAGGCCACTGAAGCTTTCTTT. The rearrangement links TRBV11-1 to TRBJ1-1; D is perhaps TRBD1 (5 bases). The CDR3 covers 13 residues. V lost 3 bases and J 4 bases, leaving 9 bases between the germline ends. Germline CDR1 SGHAT, CDR2 FQDESV (reference sequence).

CDR3 sequence (DNA): TGTGCCAGCACCGCAATGGGGGGCACAGATACGCAGTATTTT. This encodes CASTAMGGTDTQYF. The chain employs TRBV6-5 and TRBJ2-3; D is tentatively TRBD1 or TRBD2 (5 bases each). Trimming removed 7 bases at V and 1 base at J, with 12 bases between. The CDR3 runs to 14 residues. Germline V gene lookup returns CDR1 MNHEY and CDR2 SVGAGI.

The chain joins TRBV1 to TRBJ1-2; the table calls TRBD1, which could not be checked here. TRBV1 is deemed a pseudogene. This CDR3 is built from 13 residues. Here the CDR3 reads CTRRPQGDYGYTF. In nucleotides, the CDR3 is TGCACCAGAAGGCCCCAGGGGGACTATGGCTACACCTTC.

The chain combines TRBV5-8 with TRBJ2-5; D tentatively fits TRBD1 or TRBD2 (5 bases each). The CDR3 sequence is 14 residues long. Trimming cost V 0 bases and J 5 bases, with 11 bases left between them. Germline loops: CDR1 SGHTS, CDR2 YDEGEE. The DNA for the CDR3 is TGTGCCAGCAGCTTGGGAGGGGCTCCGGAGACCCAGTACTTC. Its protein product is CASSLGGAPETQYF.

Concerning this clone itself: Different DNA sequences within this sample yield the same CDR3. The V gene is TRBV9, the J gene TRBJ1-1; D may be TRBD1 (5 bases). Trimming took off 0 bases at V and 4 bases at J, with 10 bases between the two ends. Germline V gives CDR1 SGDLS, CDR2 YYNGEE. This CDR3 region has 14 residues. The CDR3 DNA reads TGTGCCAGCAGCGTAGAGGGGTCGGGCACTGAAGCTTTCTTT. It codes for CASSVEGSGTEAFF.

This clone was counted once. The sample contains more than one DNA sequence encoding this CDR3. Here the CDR3 DNA reads TGCGCCAGCAGCTTGGATCGTGAGACCCAGTACTTC. This sequence encodes CASSLDRETQYF. The genes are TRBV5-1 and TRBJ2-5; the D is unclear. Germline values: CDR1 SGHRS, CDR2 YFSETQ. V was clipped by 0 bases and J by 5 bases, with 5 bases between them. This CDR3 is 12 amino acids long.

The chain carries TRBV6-5 and TRBJ2-1; D perhaps matches TRBD2 (6 bases). This CDR3 spans 15 amino acids. The germline CDR1 and CDR2 sequences are MNHEY and SVGAGI. V was pared by 7 bases and J by 8 bases, with 21 bases between. The CDR3 here is CASISPGLPGDEQFF. DNA of the CDR3: TGTGCCAGCATTAGTCCGGGACTGCCTGGGGATGAGCAGTTCTTC.

Regarding this clone: One end of the junction fails to match germline, which may point to a read error. The chain joins TRBV7-9 to TRBJ2-1, with D possibly being TRBD1 (5 bases). This CDR3 region has 15 residues. CDR1 and CDR2 (germline): SEHNR, FQNEAQ (reference sequence). CDR3 residues: CASSLEVGVGGEQFF. CDR3 nucleotide sequence: TGTGCCAGCAGTTTAGAGGTAGGGGTAGGCGGTGAGCAGTTCTTC.

This clone was recorded once. The V and J genes are TRBV6-6 and TRBJ2-2; D may be TRBD1 (5 bases). V was cut by 6 bases and J by 6 bases, with 17 bases left in between. Germline V gene sequence: CDR1 MNHNY, CDR2 SVGAGI (reference sequence). The CDR3 consists of 15 residues. The CDR3 nucleotides read TGTGCCAGCAGCCCACGGGCCCAGGGATCCGGGGAGCTGTTTTTT. Protein: CASSPRAQGSGELFF.

This chain connects TRBV7-2 to TRBJ2-5; perhaps TRBD2 as D (5 bases). Germline V CDR1 and CDR2: SGHTA, FQGNSA. CDR3 length equals 18 residues. Trimming cost V 1 base and J 4 bases, with 22 bases left between them. CDR3 sequence (DNA): TGTGCCAGCAGCTTAGATCCGCCCAGCGGAGTGGGTGGAGAGACCCAGTACTTC. It codes for CASSLDPPSGVGGETQYF.

J is TRBJ2-3 and V is TRBV4-2; 9 bases line up with TRBD1. The CDR3 contains 16 residues. Losses at the gene ends were 0 bases for V and 4 bases for J; bases not matched to a gene: 5. Germline loops: CDR1 LGHNA, CDR2 YNFKEQ. The CDR3 spells CASSQEVQGAADTQYF. CDR3 nucleotides: TGTGCCAGCAGCCAAGAGGTACAGGGGGCTGCAGATACGCAGTATTTT.

The chain links TRBV2 to TRBJ2-1; D remains ambiguous. CDR3 size: 15 residues. CDR1 is SNHLY, CDR2 FYNNEI, per germline. The germline V and J ends were trimmed by 2 bases and 5 bases, with 13 bases remaining between them. CDR3 nucleotides: TGTGCCAGCAGTGAACAAGGCTTGGGGAACAATGAGCAGTTCTTC. Its translation is CASSEQGLGNNEQFF.